This T cell receptor (beta chain) is from a study of blood T cell repertoires in COVID-19. Across the whole study: Samples representing acute and convalescent COVID-19 were sourced from the United States, Italy and Spain.

TCRdb's copy holds only in-frame clones and misses some; the assay was immunoSEQ multiplex PCR. The repertoire holds some 140,000 clones, with roughly four fifths as singletons. Trimming cost V 1 base and J 8 bases, with 12 bases left between them. In germline, CDR1 is SGHTA, CDR2 FQGNSA. The CDR3 totals 14 residues. The TCR was taken from a woman between 55 and 75 years old with acute or convalescent COVID-19. The gene calls are TRBV7-2 and TRBJ1-3, with D hard to call. Sequencing input: peripheral blood. The CDR3 loop reads CASSLVTNLDTIYF. DNA of the CDR3: TGTGCCAGCAGCTTAGTGACAAATTTAGACACCATATATTTT.